This T cell receptor beta chain was obtained from a study of blood T cell repertoires in COVID-19. Libraries were prepared by immunoSEQ multiplex PCR; TCRdb keeps only in-frame clonotypes and omits some of them. Of approximately 210,000 clones listed, 80% to 90% are singletons. Germline CDR1 is LNHDA and CDR2 is SQIVND (reference sequence). V was clipped by 9 bases and J by 10 bases; unmatched bases: 4. This CDR3 contains 12 residues. The sequence was obtained from a woman between 50 and 59 years old with acute COVID-19. Sequenced material: PBMCs or T cells enriched from blood (not recorded which). The chain uses TRBV19 and TRBJ1-6; 9 bases are a match to TRBD1. The CDR3 sequence: CASGQGSSPLHF. The CDR3 region has the DNA TGTGCCAGCGGACAGGGGAGCTCACCCCTCCACTTT.